Only a few counts were recorded for the clone carrying this TCR beta chain. The antigen remains unidentified. This entry belongs to a study of cytomegalovirus exposure and HLA in healthy donors. Researchers ran the PCR with 60 Vbeta and 13 Jbeta primers. Sequenced by immunoSEQ multiplex PCR; TCRdb stores in-frame clones only, minus some. Seen here are about 120,000 clones, 9.5% observed once, and the top ten hold approximately 3%. V gave up 0 bases and J gave up 4 bases; unmatched junction bases: 3. Germline values: CDR1 LGHNT, CDR2 FRNRAP. The CDR3 has 15 amino acids. Overall study results and limits: There were 160 or so TCR beta chains listed as cytomegalovirus-associated.

This chain connects TRBV12-5 to TRBJ2-1; 7 bases fit TRBD1. This clonotype was obtained from a man younger than 40 in good health and CMV-seronegative. Input material: PBMCs. The CDR3 coding sequence is TGTGCTAGTGGTTTGGTGGTCAGGGGGTACAATGAGCAGTTCTTC. Its translation: CASGLVVRGYNEQFF.